The sequence of this T cell receptor (beta chain) was determined in a study of blood T cell repertoires in COVID-19. Background on the study: T cells, B-cell-depleted T cells, or PBMCs provided the cDNA or gDNA that served as material.

Authors' processing steps: How many nucleated cells were present was estimated from reference gene primer amplification. Some clones are missing from TCRdb's copy, which holds only in-frame ones; the method was immunoSEQ multiplex PCR. That table gives V, J and clone size, and the DNA gave D and trimming. The data hold roughly 190,000 clones, with 88% observed a single time. Germline CDR1 and CDR2: MNHEY and SMNVEV (reference sequence). CDR3 length equals 13 residues. V lost 5 bases to trimming and J lost 8 bases; unmatched junction nucleotides: 3. The clonotype comes from a man aged 35 to 55 with active or convalescent COVID-19. Sequencing was performed on peripheral blood. The chain links TRBV27 to TRBJ1-6, with 7 bases fitting TRBD1. CDR3 residues: CASSRQGYSPLHF. The CDR3 coding sequence is TGTGCCAGCAGTCGACAGGGTTATTCACCCCTCCACTTT.